The 11 T cell receptor beta chains presented below share a single source sample, sequenced in a study of T-cell memory formation after mild COVID-19. MiXCR, run by TCRdb on the 5' RACE reads, gives a single entry per CDR3 protein. Among around 420,000 distinct CDR3 sequences listed, approximately 24% were seen once. Material for sequencing was PBMCs or a T cell subset sorted from them (not recorded which). The source of these receptors is an adult woman who had mild COVID-19 (a few samples of this study predate the infection). Cell type and time point are not known.

This clonotype showed up just once. The gene calls are TRBV19 and TRBJ1-2, with 8 bases identical to TRBD1. V dropped 9 bases and J dropped 8; count of bases not matched to a gene: 14. Germline V gene sequence: CDR1 LNHDA, CDR2 SQIVND (reference sequence). The CDR3 length is 14 residues. The CDR3 DNA follows: TGTGCCAGCACCGGGACAGGTTGGCTATTCGGCTACACCTTC. This sequence encodes CASTGTGWLFGYTF.

This clonotype was seen only a few times. V gene TRBV7-3 combines with J gene TRBJ2-1, with 7 bases that match TRBD2. V was pared by 0 bases and J by 5 bases, with 7 bases of the junction left unmatched. In germline, CDR1 is SGHTA, CDR2 FQGTGA. CDR3 length: 16 amino acids. This CDR3 reads CASSLTPGLTNNEQFF. The CDR3 DNA reads as TGTGCCAGCAGCTTAACACCGGGACTAACTAACAATGAGCAGTTCTTC.

V gene TRBV7-9 combines with J gene TRBJ2-7; the match to TRBD1 covers 8 bases. Trimming at V came to 1 base and at J to 5 bases, leaving 4 bases not matched to a gene. CDR3 length: 14 residues. From germline, CDR1 is SEHNR and CDR2 FQNEAQ (reference sequence). Here the CDR3 reads CASSLGTGLNEQYF. CDR3 nucleotide sequence: TGTGCCAGCAGCTTAGGGACAGGGTTGAACGAGCAGTACTTC.

J is TRBJ2-3 and V is TRBV3-2; TRBD2 was called by the table and not checked on the DNA. TRBV3-2 is labeled a pseudogene. This CDR3 spans 16 amino acids. CDR3 protein: CARLFAPGRDTDTQYF. The CDR3 nucleotides read TGTGCTCGTCTCTTTGCTCCAGGGAGGGACACAGATACGCAGTATTTT.

Only a few counts were recorded for this clonotype. The chain combines TRBV14 with TRBJ2-1; D gene uncertain. V lost 1 base, J lost 8 bases, and 6 bases lay in between. The CDR3 covers 12 residues. The germline V gene has CDR1 SGHDN and CDR2 FVKESK. CDR3 in amino acids: CASSQGPHEQFF. The CDR3 DNA is TGTGCCAGCAGCCAAGGACCGCATGAGCAGTTCTTC. Full variable domain (remainder filled in from reference TRBV14 and TRBJ2-1): EAGVTQFPSHSVIEKGQTVTLRCDPISGHDNLYWYRRVMGKEIKFLLHFVKESKQDESGMPNNRFLAERTGGTYSTLKVQPAELEDSGVYFCASSQGPHEQFFGPGTRLTVL.

This clonotype was found many times. The V gene is TRBV15, the J gene TRBJ2-5; TRBD2 matches at 7 bases. The V gene end was trimmed by 5 bases and the J gene end by 4 bases; junction bases not matched to a gene: 13. The CDR3 runs 16 residues. Germline V lookup: CDR1 LNHNV, CDR2 YYDKDF (reference sequence). The CDR3 nucleotides are TGTGCCACCAGCGGCCGAAGCTGGGAGGGGCCAGAGACCCAGTACTTC. It is translated as CATSGRSWEGPETQYF.

As DNA, the CDR3 is TGTGCCACCAGCAGCCGGTATCGCGGGGGGTCCTACAATGAGCAGTTCTTC. It yields the protein CATSSRYRGGSYNEQFF. This rearrangement joins TRBV15 to TRBJ2-1; 8 positions match TRBD2. V lost 3 bases and J lost 1; bases outside the gene matches: 8. Germline V gives CDR1 LNHNV, CDR2 YYDKDF (reference sequence). CDR3 length equals 17 residues.

The V and J genes are TRBV20-1 and TRBJ1-1; D remains ambiguous. V was cut by 2 bases and J by 6 bases, with 13 bases left in between. Germline V lookup: CDR1 DFQATT, CDR2 SNEGSKA (reference sequence). The CDR3 is 13 residues long. The CDR3: CSARSPFQAEAFF. In DNA, the CDR3 is TGCAGTGCTAGATCCCCTTTCCAGGCTGAAGCTTTCTTT.

The V call is TRBV14, the J call TRBJ2-6; D remains unclear. V was clipped by 1 base and J by 0 bases, with 7 bases between them. Germline V gene data show CDR1 as SGHDN and CDR2 as FVKESK. This CDR3 is 16 amino acids long. The chain's CDR3 is CASSQGGFSGANVLTF. CDR3 nucleotides: TGTGCCAGCAGCCAAGGGGGATTCTCTGGGGCCAACGTCCTGACTTTC. Full variable domain (remainder filled in from reference TRBV14 and TRBJ2-6): EAGVTQFPSHSVIEKGQTVTLRCDPISGHDNLYWYRRVMGKEIKFLLHFVKESKQDESGMPNNRFLAERTGGTYSTLKVQPAELEDSGVYFCASSQGGFSGANVLTFGAGSRLTVL.

This rearrangement joins TRBV3-1 to TRBJ2-3; 7 bases match TRBD2. This CDR3 is 14 amino acids long. Germline loops: CDR1 LGHDT, CDR2 YNNKEL (reference sequence). The V and J ends lost 7 bases and 1 base, in that order; junction bases with no gene match: 5. CDR3 nucleotides: TGTGCCAGCATGAAGGCGGGAGGCACAGATACGCAGTATTTT. Amino acids: CASMKAGGTDTQYF.

In DNA form, the CDR3 reads TGCAGTGCACTTAGACAGGGACTGAGGAGCAATCAGCCCCAGCATTTT. It specifies CSALRQGLRSNQPQHF. The chain combines TRBV20-1 with TRBJ1-5; 7 bases line up with TRBD1. The CDR3 spans 16 residues. After removal of 6 bases from V and 1 base from J, the junction contained 12 bases not matched to a gene. The germline CDR1 and CDR2 sequences are DFQATT and SNEGSKA (reference sequence).